This T cell receptor (beta chain) originates from a study of cytomegalovirus exposure and HLA in healthy donors. Overall study: Approximately 190 million T cells yielded roughly 120 million unique TCR beta sequences, as an earlier analysis found.

Each donor's status was that of a healthy bone marrow donor. PCR was performed using 60 Vbeta and 13 Jbeta primers. Produced via immunoSEQ multiplex PCR; TCRdb's table is partial and in-frame only. The table includes approximately 210,000 clones, 60% to 80% detected once. The CDR3 extends over 17 amino acids. J lost 6 bases, V lost 5 bases, and 10 bases had no gene match. Germline CDR1 and CDR2: MNHEY and SMNVEV (reference sequence). This chain connects TRBV27 to TRBJ2-1; TRBD2 matches at 13 bases. The sequenced material came from PBMCs. The source of this sequence is a woman in her thirties in good health and CMV-seropositive. Here the CDR3 reads CASSLPTSGRASNEQFF. CDR3 coding DNA: TGTGCCAGCAGTCTACCTACTAGCGGGAGGGCGAGCAATGAGCAGTTCTTC.